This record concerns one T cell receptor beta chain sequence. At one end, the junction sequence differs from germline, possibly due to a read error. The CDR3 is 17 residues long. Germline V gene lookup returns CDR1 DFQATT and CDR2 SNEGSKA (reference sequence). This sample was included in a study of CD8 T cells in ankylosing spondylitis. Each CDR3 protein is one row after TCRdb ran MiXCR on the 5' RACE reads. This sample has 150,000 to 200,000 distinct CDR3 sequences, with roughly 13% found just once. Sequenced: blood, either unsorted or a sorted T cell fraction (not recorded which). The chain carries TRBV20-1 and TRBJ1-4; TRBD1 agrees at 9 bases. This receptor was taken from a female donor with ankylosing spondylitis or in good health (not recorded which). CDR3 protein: CCASGLQGALSNEKLFF. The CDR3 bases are TGCTGTGCTAGCGGACTACAGGGGGCTCTTTCTAATGAAAAACTGTTTTTT.